This T cell receptor beta chain was captured in a study of blood T cell repertoires in COVID-19. For the study at large: Collection of acute and convalescent COVID-19 samples took place in the United States, Italy and Spain. In each case, the material was cDNA or gDNA derived from T cells, B-cell-depleted T cells, or PBMCs.

As handled by the study authors: Quantification of nucleated cells was approximated via reference gene primer amplification. Sequencing used immunoSEQ multiplex PCR; TCRdb keeps in-frame clones, though not all of them. The V and J calls and the clone size are those of that table, but D and trimming were determined from the DNA. The data show 95,000 to 120,000 clones, roughly 80% seen once. The CDR3 length is 11 residues. The V end was cut by 8 bases, the J end by 6 bases, with 10 bases between. In germline, CDR1 is SNHLY, CDR2 FYNNEI. The V gene is TRBV2, the J gene TRBJ1-2; possibly TRBD1 for D (5 bases). The receptor comes from a man in his fifties with acute or convalescent COVID-19. Sequencing input: peripheral blood. The CDR3 sequence: CASGRVNGYTF. The CDR3 coding sequence is TGTGCCAGCGGCAGGGTAAATGGCTACACCTTC.